These T cell receptor beta chains were read from a single sample in a study of blood T cell repertoires in COVID-19. Only in-frame clones appear in the TCRdb table, and some are missing; sequencing was by immunoSEQ multiplex PCR. The sample yields fewer than 150,000 clones, around 83% seen once. Sequencing used peripheral blood. The receptors were gathered from a woman aged 55-70 years with COVID-19, enrolled during active disease. Both conserved end residues are part of each CDR3. D genes are given only for firm matches. The listing skips clone size in some rows; elsewhere it reads once, few, many or a size class.

TRBJ1-5 | . | TRBV6-1 | . | CASSETRENQPQHF | TGTGCCAGCAGTGAAACTAGGGAAAATCAGCCCCAGCATTTT
TRBJ1-2 | . | TRBV4-3 | . | CASSQGTDWVGYTF | TGCGCCAGCAGCCAAGGGACAGACTGGGTCGGCTACACCTTC
TRBJ1-2 | . | TRBV6-5 | TRBD1 | CASTRTGGNYGYTF | TGTGCCAGCACCCGGACAGGGGGCAACTATGGCTACACCTTC
TRBJ1-1 | . | TRBV9 | TRBD1 | CASSASGGMNTEAFF | TGTGCCAGCAGCGCCTCAGGGGGAATGAACACTGAAGCTTTCTTT
TRBJ1-2 | . | TRBV11-2 | . | CASSLAGNYGYTF | TGTGCCAGCAGCTTAGCAGGGAACTATGGCTACACCTTC
TRBJ1-5 | . | TRBV18 | . | CASSYGQHNQPQHF | TGTGCCAGCTCCTACGGACAGCACAATCAGCCCCAGCATTTT
TRBJ2-4 | . | TRBV7-9 | . | CASSLLAGWAKNIQYF | TGTGCCAGCAGCTTATTGGCGGGGTGGGCCAAAAACATTCAGTACTTC
TRBJ2-2 | . | TRBV5-1 | TRBD1 | CASSRDRDRGYAGELFF | TGCGCCAGCAGCCGGGACCGGGACAGGGGCTATGCCGGGGAGCTGTTTTTT
TRBJ1-1 | . | TRBV5-1 | . | CASSFTGSQGGEAFF | TGCGCCAGCAGCTTTACCGGGTCCCAGGGTGGTGAAGCTTTCTTT
TRBJ2-3 | . | TRBV7-2 | . | CASSGQSTDTQYF | TGTGCCAGCTCAGGACAGAGCACAGATACGCAGTATTTT
TRBJ2-4 | . | TRBV2 | TRBD2 | CASSPGEGRVAKNIQYF | TGTGCCAGCAGCCCGGGGGAGGGACGGGTAGCCAAAAACATTCAGTACTTC
TRBJ1-5 | once | TRBV9 | . | CASSVEPGPQPQHF | TGTGCCAGCAGCGTAGAGCCAGGGCCACAGCCCCAGCATTTT
TRBJ2-5 | . | TRBV19 | TRBD1 | CATKEGQGLQTQYF | TGTGCCACCAAGGAGGGACAGGGGTTACAGACCCAGTACTTC
TRBJ1-1 | . | TRBV14 | TRBD1 | CASSHLMVPGQGKGDTEAFF | TGTGCCAGCAGCCACCTGATGGTACCTGGACAGGGAAAGGGGGACACTGAAGCTTTCTTT
TRBJ2-2 | . | TRBV9 | TRBD1 | CASSVSPGQAYTGELFF | TGTGCCAGCAGCGTATCACCGGGACAGGCTTACACCGGGGAGCTGTTTTTT
TRBJ1-1 | once | TRBV4-1 | . | CASSPRGAVLGTEAFF | TGCGCCAGCAGCCCTCGGGGTGCGGTGTTGGGCACTGAAGCTTTCTTT
TRBJ1-1 | . | TRBV2 | . | CASSEAGGRNTEAFF | TGTGCCAGCAGTGAAGCGGGAGGGAGGAACACTGAAGCTTTCTTT
TRBJ2-2 | few | TRBV3-1/TRBV3-2 | . | CASSDRGAGTGELFF | TGTGCCAGCAGCGACCGGGGGGCCGGCACCGGGGAGCTGTTTTTT
TRBJ1-2 | . | TRBV9 | . | CASSVGGSYGYTF | TGTGCCAGCAGCGTTGGGGGGTCGTACGGCTACACCTTC
TRBJ1-1 | . | TRBV30 | TRBD1 | CAWSSTGDTEAFF | TGTGCCTGGAGCTCAACAGGGGACACTGAAGCTTTCTTT
TRBJ1-4 | . | TRBV9 | TRBD1 | CASSFGQGGEKLFF | TGTGCCAGCAGCTTCGGACAGGGTGGTGAAAAACTGTTTTTT
TRBJ1-2 | few | TRBV19 | TRBD1 | CASSQLGQLYGYTF | TGTGCCAGTAGTCAGTTGGGACAGCTCTATGGCTACACCTTC
TRBJ2-1 | . | TRBV19 | TRBD2 | CASSSSRRASGGDNEQFF | TGTGCCAGTAGCTCCTCACGGCGGGCTAGCGGGGGGGACAATGAGCAGTTCTTC
TRBJ2-7 | . | TRBV25-1 | . | CASREQGSYEQYF | TGTGCCAGCAGGGAACAGGGTTCCTACGAGCAGTACTTC
TRBJ1-2 | . | TRBV11-2 | . | CASSSPNPRDYGYTF | TGTGCCAGCAGCTCCCCAAACCCCAGGGACTATGGCTACACCTTC
TRBJ2-7 | once | TRBV19 | TRBD2 | CASSIRASGPYEQYF | TGTGCCAGTAGTATAAGGGCTAGCGGGCCGTACGAGCAGTACTTC